The T cell receptor (beta chain) described here comes from a study of OX40 agonist ivuxolimab in advanced cancers. Regarding the study in general: Ivuxolimab was a fully human IgG2 agonistic monoclonal antibody targeting the costimulatory receptor OX40 (CD134). The purpose of peripheral TCRbeta sequencing was to test whether ivuxolimab changed TCR sequence diversity and led to clonal T-cell expansion. Among the roughly 50 dose-escalation patients, around 20 had hepatocellular carcinoma, some 15 melanoma, 9 renal cell carcinoma and 9 head and neck cancer. Patients were allowed to have had prior anti-PD-1, anti-PD-L1 or anti-CTLA-4 therapy, and around two fifths of the dose-escalation patients had been treated with checkpoint inhibitors. Partial responses occurred in three dose-escalation patients: two with cutaneous melanoma and one with hepatocellular carcinoma. The paper covers the monotherapy dose-escalation part of the phase I ivuxolimab trial, which included N of about 50 patients. Intravenous ivuxolimab was administered to patients every 2 weeks at six dose levels: 0.01, 0.1, 0.3, 1.5, 3 and 10 mg/kg. A male proportion of 70% to 90% and a mean age of approximately 62 years, ranging from roughly 20 to 80, were recorded for the dose-escalation cohort.

Patients with a history of autoimmune disease or receiving systemic immunosuppression were excluded from the trial. In every dose cohort, peripheral blood was drawn for TCR sequencing at baseline, cycle 4 day 1, and cycle 7 day 1. The samples were drawn from a first-in-human, open-label, multicenter phase I dose-escalation trial of ivuxolimab. The trial enrolled adults with locally advanced or metastatic head and neck squamous cell, hepatocellular, melanoma or renal cell carcinoma. CD4+ and CD8+ T cells were sorted separately from peripheral blood before TCR sequencing. About this clone: This receptor's antigen is unknown. Nothing much larger sits one base from this clone, and base qualities are not available.

Study-wide findings and limitations: Low levels of normalized T-cell clonal expansion were also seen in some patients who did not respond. At doses from 0.1 to 3.0 mg/kg, clonal expansion was seen in both CD4+ and CD8+ blood T cells between baseline and week 6. Which antigens the clonally expanded peripheral T cells were specific for was not determined. In the 0.1-3.0 mg/kg groups, partial responders had among the lowest normalized peripheral clonal expansion, particularly in CD8+ T cells. After ivuxolimab, CD8+ T cells had more expanded clones than CD4+ T cells on average.

Trimming at the junction amounts to 4 bases on V and 2 bases on J, and the germline ends lie 11 bases apart. Taken from cysteine to phenylalanine, the CDR3 has 13 residues. Just the 39-base CDR3 DNA is kept, in frame starting at base 1. CDR1 and CDR2 were assigned from the germline V gene (reference sequence) as GTSNPN and SVGIG. Genomic DNA was extracted from sorted cells for sequencing of the TCRbeta CDR3 region. The immunoSEQ Assay was used to sequence the TCRbeta CDR3 regions. The clones in this table, taken by TCRdb from immuneACCESS, are in-frame only. Not every clone is retained; where verified, under half of the shortfall comes from an unresolved V gene, and the cause of the rest is unknown. The sample table lists fewer than 85,000 clones, about 88% of them with a count of one. The ten largest clonotypes hold less than 0.8% of the sample.

The V and J segments used are TRBV30 and TRBJ2-5, with the D gene uncertain. The sample was CD4+ or CD8+ T cells sorted from blood, taken in a trial of the OX40 agonist ivuxolimab. This TCR was sampled from an adult with an advanced solid tumor such as melanoma, head and neck, liver or kidney cancer. DNA sequence: TGTGCCTGGAATTCTGGCGGACAAGAGACCCAGTACTTC. This is translated as CAWNSGGQETQYF. Outside the CDR3, residues come from the reference TRBV30 and TRBJ2-5 proteins, so the full variable domain is: SQTIHQWPATLVQPVGSPLSLECTVEGTSNPNLYWYRQAAGRGLQLLFYSVGIGQISSEVPQNLSASRPQDRQFILSSKKLLLSDSGFYLCAWNSGGQETQYFGPGTRLLVL.